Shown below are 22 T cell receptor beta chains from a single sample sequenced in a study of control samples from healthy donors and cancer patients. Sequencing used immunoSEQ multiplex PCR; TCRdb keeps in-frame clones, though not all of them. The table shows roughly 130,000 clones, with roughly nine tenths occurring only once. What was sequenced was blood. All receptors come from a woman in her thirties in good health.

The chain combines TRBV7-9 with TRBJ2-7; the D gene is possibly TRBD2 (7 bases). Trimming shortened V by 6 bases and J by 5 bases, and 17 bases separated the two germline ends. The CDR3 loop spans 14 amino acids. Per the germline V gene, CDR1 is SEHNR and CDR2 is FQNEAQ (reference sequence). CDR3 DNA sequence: TGTGCCAGCAGTCTAGAAGGGGGGGCCCACGAGCAGTACTTC. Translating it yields CASSLEGGAHEQYF.

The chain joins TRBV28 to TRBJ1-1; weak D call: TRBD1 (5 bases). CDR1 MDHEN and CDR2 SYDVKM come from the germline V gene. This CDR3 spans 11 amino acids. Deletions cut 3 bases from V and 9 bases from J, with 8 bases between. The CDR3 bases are TGTGCCAGCAGTTTTCCAGGGCAAGCTTTCTTT. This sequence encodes CASSFPGQAFF. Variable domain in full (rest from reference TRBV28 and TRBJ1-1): DVKVTQSSRYLVKRTGEKVFLECVQDMDHENMFWYRQDPGLGLRLIYFSYDVKMKEKGDIPEGYSVSREKKERFSLILESASTNQTSMYLCASSFPGQAFFGQGTRLTVV.

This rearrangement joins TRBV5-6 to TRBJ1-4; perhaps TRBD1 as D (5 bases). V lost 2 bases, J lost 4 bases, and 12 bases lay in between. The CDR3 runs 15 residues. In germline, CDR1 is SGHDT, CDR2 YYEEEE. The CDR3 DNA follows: TGTGCCAGCAGCTTTCAGGGAAGGGGTAATGAAAAACTGTTTTTT. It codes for CASSFQGRGNEKLFF. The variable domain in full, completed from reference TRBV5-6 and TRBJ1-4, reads DAGVTQSPTHLIKTRGQQVTLRCSPKSGHDTVSWYQQALGQGPQFIFQYYEEEERQRGNFPDRFSGHQFPNYSSELNVNALLLGDSALYLCASSFQGRGNEKLFFGSGTQLSVL.

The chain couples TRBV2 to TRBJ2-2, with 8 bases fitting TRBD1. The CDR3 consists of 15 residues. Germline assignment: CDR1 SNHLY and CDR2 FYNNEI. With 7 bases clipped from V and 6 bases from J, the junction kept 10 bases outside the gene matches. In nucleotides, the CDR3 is TGTGCCAGCACTGGCTCAGGGGGCCAGGCCGGGGAGCTGTTTTTT. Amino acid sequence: CASTGSGGQAGELFF.

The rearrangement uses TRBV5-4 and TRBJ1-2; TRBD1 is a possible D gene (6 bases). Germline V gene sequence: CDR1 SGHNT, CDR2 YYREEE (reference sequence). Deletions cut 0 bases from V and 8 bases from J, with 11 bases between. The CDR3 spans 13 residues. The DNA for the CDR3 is TGTGCCAGCAGCTTGGAACAGGGAGCCGGCTACACCTTC. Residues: CASSLEQGAGYTF.

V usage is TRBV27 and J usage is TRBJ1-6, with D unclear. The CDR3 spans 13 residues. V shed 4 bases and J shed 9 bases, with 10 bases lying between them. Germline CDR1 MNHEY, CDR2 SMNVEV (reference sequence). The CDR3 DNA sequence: TGTGCCAGCAGTTCCAGTCTCTCTTCACCCCTCCACTTT. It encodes CASSSSLSSPLHF.

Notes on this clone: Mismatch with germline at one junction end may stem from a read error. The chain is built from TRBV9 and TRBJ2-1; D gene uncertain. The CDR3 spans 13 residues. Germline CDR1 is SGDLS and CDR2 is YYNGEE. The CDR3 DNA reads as TGTGCCAGCGGCGTCTTTTCCTACAATGAGCAGTTCTTC. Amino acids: CASGVFSYNEQFF.

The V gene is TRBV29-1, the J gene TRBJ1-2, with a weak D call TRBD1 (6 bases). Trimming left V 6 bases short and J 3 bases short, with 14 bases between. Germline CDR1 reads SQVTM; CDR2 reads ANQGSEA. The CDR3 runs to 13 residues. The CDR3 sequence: CSVDTGWDYGYTF. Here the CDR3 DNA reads TGCAGCGTAGATACAGGGTGGGACTATGGCTACACCTTC. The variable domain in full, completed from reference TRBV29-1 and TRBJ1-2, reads SAVISQKPSRDICQRGTSLTIQCQVDSQVTMMFWYRQQPGQSLTLIATANQGSEATYESGFVIDKFPISRPNLTFSTLTVSNMSPEDSSIYLCSVDTGWDYGYTFGSGTRLTVV.

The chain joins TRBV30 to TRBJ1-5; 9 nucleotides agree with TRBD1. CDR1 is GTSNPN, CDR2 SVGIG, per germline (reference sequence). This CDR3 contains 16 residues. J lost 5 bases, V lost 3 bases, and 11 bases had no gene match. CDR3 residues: CAWSPNRDRDDQPQHF. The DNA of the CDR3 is TGTGCCTGGAGCCCTAACCGGGACAGGGACGATCAGCCCCAGCATTTT.

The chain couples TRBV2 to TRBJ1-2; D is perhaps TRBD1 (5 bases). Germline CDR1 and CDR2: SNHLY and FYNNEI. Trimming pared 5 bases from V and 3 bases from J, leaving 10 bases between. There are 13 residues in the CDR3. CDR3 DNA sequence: TGTGCCAGCAGTCGTGGGGACCACTATGGCTACACCTTC. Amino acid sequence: CASSRGDHYGYTF.

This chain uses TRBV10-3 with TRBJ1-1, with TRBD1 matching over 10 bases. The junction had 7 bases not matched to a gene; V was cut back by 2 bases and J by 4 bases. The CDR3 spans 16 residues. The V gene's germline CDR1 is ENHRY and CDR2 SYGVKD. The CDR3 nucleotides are TGTGCCATCAGTGAGAGGGGGACAGGGGTCCGCACTGAAGCTTTCTTT. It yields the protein CAISERGTGVRTEAFF.

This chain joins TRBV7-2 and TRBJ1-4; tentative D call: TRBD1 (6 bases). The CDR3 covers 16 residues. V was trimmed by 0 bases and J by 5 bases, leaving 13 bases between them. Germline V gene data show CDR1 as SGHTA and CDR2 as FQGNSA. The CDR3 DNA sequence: TGTGCCAGCAGCTTAGCGGCCCGGGGGCTCAATGAAAAACTGTTTTTT. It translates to CASSLAARGLNEKLFF. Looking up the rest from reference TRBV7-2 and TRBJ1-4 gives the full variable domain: GAGVSQSPSNKVTEKGKDVELRCDPISGHTALYWYRQSLGQGLEFLIYFQGNSAPDKSGLPSDRFSAERTGGSVSTLTIQRTQQEDSAVYLCASSLAARGLNEKLFFGSGTQLSVL.

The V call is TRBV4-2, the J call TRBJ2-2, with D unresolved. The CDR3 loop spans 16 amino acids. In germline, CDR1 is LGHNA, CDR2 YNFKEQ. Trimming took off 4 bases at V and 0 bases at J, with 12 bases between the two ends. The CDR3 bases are TGTGCCAGCAGCCCCCCGGCGGCGACGAACACCGGGGAGCTGTTTTTT. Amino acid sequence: CASSPPAATNTGELFF.

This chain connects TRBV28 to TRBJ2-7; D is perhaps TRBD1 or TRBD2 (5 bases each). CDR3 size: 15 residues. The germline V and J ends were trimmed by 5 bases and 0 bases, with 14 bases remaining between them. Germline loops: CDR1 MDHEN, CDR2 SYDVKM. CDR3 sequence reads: CASSRRDLYSYEQYF. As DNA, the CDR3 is TGTGCCAGCAGTCGCCGGGACCTCTACTCCTACGAGCAGTACTTC. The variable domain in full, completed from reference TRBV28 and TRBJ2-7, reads DVKVTQSSRYLVKRTGEKVFLECVQDMDHENMFWYRQDPGLGLRLIYFSYDVKMKEKGDIPEGYSVSREKKERFSLILESASTNQTSMYLCASSRRDLYSYEQYFGPGTRLTVT.

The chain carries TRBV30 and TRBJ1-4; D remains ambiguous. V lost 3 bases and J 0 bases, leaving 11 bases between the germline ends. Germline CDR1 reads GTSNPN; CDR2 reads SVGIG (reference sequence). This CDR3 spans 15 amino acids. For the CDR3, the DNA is TGTGCCTGGAGAACCCTATCCACAACTAATGAAAAACTGTTTTTT. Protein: CAWRTLSTTNEKLFF.

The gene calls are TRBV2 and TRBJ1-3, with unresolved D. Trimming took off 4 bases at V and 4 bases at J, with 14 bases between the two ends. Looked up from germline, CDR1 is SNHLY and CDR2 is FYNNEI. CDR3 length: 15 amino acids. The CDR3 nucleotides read TGTGCCAGCAGTGTGACCACCGGACTAGGAAACACCATATATTTT. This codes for CASSVTTGLGNTIYF.

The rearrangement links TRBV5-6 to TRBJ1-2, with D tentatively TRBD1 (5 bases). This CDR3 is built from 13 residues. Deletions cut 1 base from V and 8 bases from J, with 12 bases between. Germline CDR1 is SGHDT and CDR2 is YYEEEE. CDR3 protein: CASSLMGGGGYTF. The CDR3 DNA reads TGTGCCAGCAGCTTGATGGGGGGTGGAGGCTACACCTTC.

This CDR3 reads CASSRPPSVPYNEQFF. CDR3 coding DNA: TGTGCCAGCAGTCGGCCCCCTAGCGTTCCCTACAATGAGCAGTTCTTC. The chain employs TRBV27 and TRBJ2-1; a possible D gene is TRBD2 (6 bases). CDR3 length equals 16 residues. With 5 bases removed from V and 2 bases from J, the gap between germline ends came to 16 bases. CDR1 is MNHEY and CDR2 is SMNVEV in the germline V gene (reference sequence).

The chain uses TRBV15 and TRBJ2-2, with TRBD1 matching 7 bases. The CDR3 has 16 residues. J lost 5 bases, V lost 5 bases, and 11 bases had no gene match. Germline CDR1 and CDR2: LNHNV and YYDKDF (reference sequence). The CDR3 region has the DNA TGTGCCACCAGCCCCCGAAGGACAGGAGGAACCGGGGAGCTGTTTTTT. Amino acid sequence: CATSPRRTGGTGELFF.

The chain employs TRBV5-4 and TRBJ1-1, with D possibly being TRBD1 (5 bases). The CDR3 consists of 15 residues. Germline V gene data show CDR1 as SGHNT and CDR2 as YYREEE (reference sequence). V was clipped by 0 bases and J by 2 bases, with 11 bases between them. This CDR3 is CASSLAGRGNTEAFF. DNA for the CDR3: TGTGCCAGCAGCTTGGCAGGGCGCGGTAACACTGAAGCTTTCTTT.

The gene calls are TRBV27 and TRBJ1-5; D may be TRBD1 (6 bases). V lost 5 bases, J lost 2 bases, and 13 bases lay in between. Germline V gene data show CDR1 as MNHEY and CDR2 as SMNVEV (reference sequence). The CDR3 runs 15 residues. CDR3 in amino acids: CASSPIYRGNQPQHF. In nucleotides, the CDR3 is TGTGCCAGCAGTCCGATCTACAGGGGCAATCAGCCCCAGCATTTT.

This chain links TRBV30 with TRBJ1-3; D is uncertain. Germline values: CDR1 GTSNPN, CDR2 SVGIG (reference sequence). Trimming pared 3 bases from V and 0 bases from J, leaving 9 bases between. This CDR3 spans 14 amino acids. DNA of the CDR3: TGTGCCTGGAGCATAGGAAGCTCTGGAAACACCATATATTTT. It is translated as CAWSIGSSGNTIYF.